This T cell receptor beta chain derives from a study of T-cell memory formation after mild COVID-19. General study results and limits: Clones that shrank (day 15 to 85) were balanced CD4/CD8, whereas later expanders leaned CD4+. The CD4+ clones that contracted clustered mainly within CM and EM, and the CD8+ clones concentrated in EMRA.

V was pared by 2 bases and J by 1 base, with 9 bases of the junction left unmatched. In germline, CDR1 is MNHEY, CDR2 SVGAGI. The CDR3 loop spans 17 amino acids. TCRdb re-analysed the 5' RACE reads in MiXCR, keeping a single row per CDR3 protein. The sample lists 250,000 or so distinct CDR3 sequences, 18% seen once, with more than 20% in the top ten. This clonotype has a handful of counts. The target antigen is unknown. The sequence came from a man aged 18 to 35 who had mild COVID-19 (a few samples of this study predate the infection). Cell type and time point are not known. The V call is TRBV6-5, the J call TRBJ2-3; 7 bases align to TRBD1. The sequencing sample was made of PBMCs or a T cell subset sorted from them (not recorded which). The CDR3 sequence is CASSYATGDPGTDTQYF. Here the CDR3 DNA reads TGTGCCAGCAGTTACGCCACAGGGGACCCTGGCACAGATACGCAGTATTTT.